This TCR beta chain is from a study of regulatory T cells in long-lasting Graves disease (dated by TCRdb to the early 2020s). In the study overall: Newly diagnosed Graves' disease patients had taken antithyroid drugs for less than 3 months. The study was conducted in China and was registered as a clinical trial. Peripheral blood TCR sequencing and RNA sequencing compared persistent Graves' disease patients with newly diagnosed Graves' disease patients. A total of roughly 35 samples underwent TCR sequencing, from about 13 patients with persistent Graves' disease and 20 or so patients with newly diagnosed Graves' disease.

Paper-wide results and their limitations: Sequencing and analysis were limited to the TCR beta chain. Persistent disease showed preferential use of TRBV28, TRBJ1-2 and TRBJ2-5, whereas newly diagnosed disease favored TRBV20-1 and TRBJ2-1. Lower TCR Shannon entropy and fewer highly expanded clones were observed in persistent Graves' disease patients than in newly diagnosed patients, which suggested clonal expansion. Because the primary lesion, thyroid tissue, could not be accessed, the study looked at peripheral blood alone. The authors acknowledged the small sample size as a limitation that may reduce accuracy. A larger number of public clonotypes was shared among persistent patients (around 2,700) than among newly diagnosed patients (approximately 1,000).

CDR1 and CDR2 were assigned from the germline V gene as SGHTA and FQGTGA. V is shortened by 5 bases, J by 6 bases, and the region joining them spans 14 bases. The CDR3 spans 14 residues, from the cysteine through the phenylalanine. Only the CDR3 DNA is retained, 42 bases long and in frame from the first base. The library came from multiplex PCR. Sequencing relied on an Illumina HiSeq 4000. To build TCR beta libraries, CDR3 regions were amplified by Arm-PCR using iRepertoire HTBI primers. Gel purification was performed on PCR products prior to sequencing. On the study's bioinformatics: Gene usage analysis of CDR3 amino acid clonotypes used the approximately 62 TRBV and 12 to 15 TRBJ segments found across samples. COPE and FqMerger were used to merge filtered high-quality paired reads into contigs. Contigs were aligned with BLAST to IMGT TRBV, TRBD and TRBJ reference genes, and CDR3 was defined per IMGT. Any clonotype with a frequency above 0.1% was classified as a highly expanded clone. Repertoire diversity was measured by Shannon entropy, and V-J evenness by the Gini coefficient. Clonotypes shared by more than one individual were considered public. TCRdb cleaned the public reads at Q25 with fastp, built clones with MiXCR and kept in-frame beta chains. Rows merge per CDR3 protein into single entries with the most common DNA and genes. Here the V and J calls rest on TCRdb's processing, not on the authors' analysis. The table for this sample lists approximately 400,000 distinct CDR3 sequences; just under 15% of them were counted only once. Over 15% of the sample goes to the ten largest clones.

The sample's time point, from its label and the paper: newly diagnosed GD, antithyroid drugs for less than 3 months. For both TCR sequencing and RNA sequencing, RNA was extracted from PBMCs using TRIzol. The diagnosis of Graves' disease was made according to American Thyroid Association guidelines. Recruitment of patients was carried out at an endocrinology department in Xi'an, China. Each patient gave about 10 milliliters of peripheral blood, collected in an EDTA anticoagulant tube. Ficoll Paque Plus density gradient separation was used to isolate PBMCs, and no additional T cell sorting was done. An Agilent 2100 Bioanalyzer and agarose gel were used to assess RNA quality, and a NanoDrop 2000 was used to measure RNA concentration. In this sample, this clonotype turned up a few times. Its antigen specificity is not known. Being one base from a much bigger clone, this may be a read error. These data were also reused for a study on T cells in Graves' hyperthyroidism and ophthalmopathy. As described in the second report: Stable Graves' hyperthyroidism was defined as no progression to ophthalmopathy during 18 months of follow-up. Hyperthyroidism patients were aged 18 to 65 years and newly diagnosed, with disease duration of less than 2 months. The study excluded patients with uncontrolled infections, other autoimmune diseases, pregnancy or lactation. Diagnoses were established on the basis of clinical symptoms, serum thyroxine and TRAb, thyroid ultrasound, and orbital computed tomography. A first-round RT-PCR of the TCR CDR3 used the HTBI primer set with the Qiagen OneStep RT-PCR kit. Most expanded thyroid clonotypes (frequency above 0.001) were also detected in blood, suggesting blood repertoires may reflect thyroid immune responses. A 13 V-J signature model separated ophthalmopathy from stable hyperthyroidism, with around 91% sensitivity and about 81% specificity in cross-validation and 80%/75% in testing. During validation, the model predicted progression to ophthalmopathy a median of around 7 months ahead of onset, with roughly 65% sensitivity and around 73% specificity. TCR V-J signatures able to tell the groups apart were searched for in a discovery cohort of some 97 patients, of whom approximately 40 had Graves' ophthalmopathy and some 60 had stable Graves' hyperthyroidism. Prospective prediction of ophthalmopathy was tested in an independent validation cohort of 18 to 20 hyperthyroidism patients and 15 to 17 patients who later progressed to ophthalmopathy. The 95 to 100 discovery patients were divided at random into training and test sets in a 7:3 ratio. In several Graves' hyperthyroidism patients, the study also compared T-cell repertoires from thyroid tissue with T-cell repertoires from blood. After blood sampling, hyperthyroidism patients were treated with methimazole at a starting dose of 30 mg daily, and ophthalmopathy patients were treated with high-dose intravenous methylprednisolone. Libraries were constructed in a second round of multiplex PCR, after which size selection and purification were carried out. The libraries were sequenced on an Illumina HiSeq2000 using paired-end 100 bp reads. SOAPnuke was used to process the raw data, with reads discarded if the reads contained adapters or uncalled bases, had a mean Phred below 15, or lacked an exact constant-primer or identifier match. High-quality paired reads were merged using COPE v1.2.5, and each unique nucleotide sequence was defined as a clonotype. MiTCR v1.1 was used to align the clonotypes against IMGT TRBV, TRBD and TRBJ reference segments. Only V-J combinations with frequency above 0.0001, covering 99% to 99.2% of repertoires, were analysed. A TCS score was defined as the ratio of F50 (clonal expansion) to E x V (chaos), with BLOSUM62-based TCRdist applied between CDR3 peptides within each V-J. Welch's t-statistics and random forest reduced fewer than 600 V-J features to roughly 13, which were used in a naive Bayes classifier (R e1071). Sample size was not statistically predetermined, and investigators were not blinded to group allocation. The paper reports TCR Vbeta CDR3 sequencing of more than 120 peripheral blood samples: around 45 ophthalmopathy, under 80 hyperthyroidism and around 17 progressor patients.

The sequence derives from a woman aged 25 to 39 with Graves disease. Donor details come from another sample of the same person, matched by shared clones. The sequence joins TRBV7-3 to TRBJ2-1, and the D gene may be TRBD2, 5 bases matching. This specimen was peripheral blood mononuclear cells (PBMCs), taken at new diagnosis, from a patient treated with antithyroid drugs. Here the CDR3 is given as CASSRGGPSNEQFF. The DNA sequence is TGTGCCAGCAGCCGAGGCGGGCCCTCCAATGAGCAGTTCTTC.